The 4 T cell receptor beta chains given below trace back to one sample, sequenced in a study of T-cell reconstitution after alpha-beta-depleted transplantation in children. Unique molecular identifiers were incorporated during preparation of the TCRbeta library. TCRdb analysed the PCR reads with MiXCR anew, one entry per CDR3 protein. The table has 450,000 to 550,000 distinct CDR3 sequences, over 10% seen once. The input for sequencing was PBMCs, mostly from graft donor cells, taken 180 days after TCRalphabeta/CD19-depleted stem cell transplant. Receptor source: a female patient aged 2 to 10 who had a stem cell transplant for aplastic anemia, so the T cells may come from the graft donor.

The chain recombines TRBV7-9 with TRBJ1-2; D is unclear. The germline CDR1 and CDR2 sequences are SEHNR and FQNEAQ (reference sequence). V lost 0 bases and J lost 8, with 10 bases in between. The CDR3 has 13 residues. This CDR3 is CASSLAFLGGYTF. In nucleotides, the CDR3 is TGTGCCAGCAGCTTAGCCTTTCTGGGGGGCTACACCTTC.

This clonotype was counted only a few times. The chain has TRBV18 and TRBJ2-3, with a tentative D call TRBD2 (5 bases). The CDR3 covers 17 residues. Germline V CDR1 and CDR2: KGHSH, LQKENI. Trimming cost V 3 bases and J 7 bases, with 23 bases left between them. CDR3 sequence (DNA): TGTGCCAGCTCACCCGAACGGGGTCTGGGATATACAAATACGCAGTATTTT. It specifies CASSPERGLGYTNTQYF.

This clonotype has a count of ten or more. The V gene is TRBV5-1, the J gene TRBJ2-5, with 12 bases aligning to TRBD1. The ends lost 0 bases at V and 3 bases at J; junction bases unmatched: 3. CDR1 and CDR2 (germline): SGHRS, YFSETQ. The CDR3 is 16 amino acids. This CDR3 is CASSLEGTGGEETQYF. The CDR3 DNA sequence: TGCGCCAGCAGCTTGGAGGGGACAGGGGGCGAAGAGACCCAGTACTTC.

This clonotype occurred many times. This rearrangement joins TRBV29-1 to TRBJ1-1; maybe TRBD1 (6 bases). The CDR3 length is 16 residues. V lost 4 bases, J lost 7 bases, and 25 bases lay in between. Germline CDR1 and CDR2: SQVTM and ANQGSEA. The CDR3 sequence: CSVVRMVGTGTNEAFF. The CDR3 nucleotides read TGCAGCGTTGTTCGAATGGTTGGCACAGGGACCAATGAAGCTTTCTTT.